This T cell receptor beta chain was retrieved from a study of T-cell reconstitution after alpha-beta-depleted transplantation in children (dated by TCRdb to 2016 to 2018). In the study overall: The study quantitatively tracked T-cell immune reconstitution after TCRalphabeta/CD19-depleted allogeneic hematopoietic cell transplantation in children using TCR repertoire profiling.

V loses 6 bases, J loses 0 bases, and the germline ends lie 12 bases apart. CDR1 is given as ENHRY and CDR2 as SYGVKD, both from the germline V gene. Measured from the cysteine to the phenylalanine, the CDR3 is 14 residues long. Of all the DNA, just the CDR3 is kept, 42 bases in frame from base 1. Library creation used PCR. The instrument was an Illumina HiSeq 2500. TCR libraries were prepared with molecular barcoding, using unique molecular identifiers to normalize TCRbeta repertoire quantification. Through fastp at Q25 and MiXCR, TCRdb rebuilt clones from the public reads, retaining in-frame beta chains. CDR3 protein duplicates are merged, each entry listing the most common genes and DNA. Within this sample are hundreds of thousands of distinct CDR3 sequences, with 8% to 11% of them counted one time only. The top ten clonotypes cover 2% to 2.5% of the sample. What the treatment or condition label conveys for this sample: allogeneic hematopoietic cell transplantation with graft depleted of TCRalphabeta T cells and CD19 B cells. The children who served as transplant recipients had been given grafts of TCRalphabeta/CD19-depleted allogeneic hematopoietic cells.

General findings and caveats noted by the study authors: Hyperexpanded clone frequencies declined over subsequent months; after one year, T-cell counts and TCRbeta diversity were mostly attributed to newly produced T cells. About two months after transplant, the apparently early recovery of alphabetaT-cell counts reportedly depended on just several hundred clones that had expanded rapidly and came from non-depleted graft cells. In some patients, the high TCRbeta diversity seen at day 60 was put down to recipient T cells and intrathymic progenitors that had survived conditioning.

This clonotype has only a few counts. Its cognate antigen has yet to be identified. Qualities for individual bases were not recorded, and no much larger clone is one base off. The receptor was isolated from a child younger than 10 with inherited bone marrow failure, due to receive a stem cell transplant. The sequencing used PBMCs, collected before TCRalphabeta/CD19-depleted stem cell transplant. The rearranged segments are TRBV10-3 and TRBJ2-7; TRBD1 is a possible D gene, resting on 5 matching bases. Here the CDR3 is given as CAISRPDSSYEQYF. In nucleotides, the sequence is TGTGCCATCAGCCGACCAGACAGCTCCTACGAGCAGTACTTC.